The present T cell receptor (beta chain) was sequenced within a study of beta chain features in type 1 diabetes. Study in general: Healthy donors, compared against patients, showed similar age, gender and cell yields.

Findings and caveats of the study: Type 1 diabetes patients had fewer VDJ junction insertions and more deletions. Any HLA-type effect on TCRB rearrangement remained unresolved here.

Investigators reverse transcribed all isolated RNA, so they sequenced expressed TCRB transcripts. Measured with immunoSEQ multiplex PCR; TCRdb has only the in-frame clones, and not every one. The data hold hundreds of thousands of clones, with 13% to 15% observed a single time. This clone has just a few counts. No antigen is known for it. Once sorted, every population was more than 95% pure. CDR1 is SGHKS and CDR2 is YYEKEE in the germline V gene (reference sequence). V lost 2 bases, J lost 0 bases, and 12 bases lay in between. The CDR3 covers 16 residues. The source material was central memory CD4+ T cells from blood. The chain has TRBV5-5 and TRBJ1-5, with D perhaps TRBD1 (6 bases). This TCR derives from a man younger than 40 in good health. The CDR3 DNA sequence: TGTGCCAGCAGCTTAACCCACAGGGCTAGCAATCAGCCCCAGCATTTT. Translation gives CASSLTHRASNQPQHF.